This TCR beta chain was identified during a study of shared clonotypes between healthy human individuals. The assay was immunoSEQ multiplex PCR, and TCRdb's table has in-frame clones only and misses some. The sample has 2 million to 2.5 million clones; 90% to 97% are singletons. The material sequenced was naive CD4+ T cells sorted from blood. Sample subset: CD45RA+ positively selected. The receptor comes from a man aged 18 to 29 in good health.

CDR3 DNA sequence: TGCACCAGCAGCCAAAGGACTCATGGAGCCAAAAACATTCAGTACTTC. Amino acid sequence: CTSSQRTHGAKNIQYF. The chain joins TRBV1 to TRBJ2-4; the tabulated D call, TRBD2, remains unverified against the DNA. TRBV1 is noted as a pseudogene. CDR3 size: 16 residues.